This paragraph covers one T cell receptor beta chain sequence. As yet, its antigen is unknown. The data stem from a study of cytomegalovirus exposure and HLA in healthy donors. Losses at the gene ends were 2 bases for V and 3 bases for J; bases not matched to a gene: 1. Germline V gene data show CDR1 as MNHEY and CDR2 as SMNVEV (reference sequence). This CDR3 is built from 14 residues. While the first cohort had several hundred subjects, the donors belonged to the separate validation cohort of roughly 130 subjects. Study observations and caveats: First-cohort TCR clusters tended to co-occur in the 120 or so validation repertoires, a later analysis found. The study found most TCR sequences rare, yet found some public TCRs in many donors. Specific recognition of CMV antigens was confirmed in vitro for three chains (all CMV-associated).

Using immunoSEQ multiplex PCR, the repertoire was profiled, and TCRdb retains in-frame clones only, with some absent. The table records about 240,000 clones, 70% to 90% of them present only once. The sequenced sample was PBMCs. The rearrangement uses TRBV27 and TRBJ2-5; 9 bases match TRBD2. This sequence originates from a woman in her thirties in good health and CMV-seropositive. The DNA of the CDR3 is TGTGCCAGCAGTTTAGGACTAGCGAAAGAGACCCAGTACTTC. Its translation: CASSLGLAKETQYF.